This T cell receptor beta chain was observed in a study of blood T cell repertoires in COVID-19. For the study at large: Samples representing acute and convalescent COVID-19 were sourced from the United States, Italy and Spain.

The CDR3 runs 14 residues. V shed 0 bases and J shed 6 bases, with 11 bases lying between them. Germline CDR1 and CDR2: KGHSH and LQKENI. Those enrolled in Seattle joined during active infection and were followed longitudinally afterward. In the authors' workflow: Quantification of nucleated cells was approximated via reference gene primer amplification. TCRdb's table, derived via immunoSEQ multiplex PCR, lists solely in-frame clones and lacks some. Clonal size and the V and J genes are those of that table, whereas D and trimming came from the DNA. The repertoire holds about 480,000 clones, with roughly nine tenths as singletons.

The TCR comes from a man aged 18 to 30 with COVID-19, enrolled during active disease. The gene calls are TRBV18 and TRBJ1-2, with unresolved D. Sequenced sample: peripheral blood. The DNA of the CDR3 is TGTGCCAGCTCACCACCGCAGGTTAAGCATGGCTACACCTTC. This gives the protein CASSPPQVKHGYTF.